Sequencing of this T cell receptor beta chain was carried out in a study of preoperative IRX-2 immunotherapy in early breast cancer. Trimming cost V 1 base and J 8 bases, with 14 bases left between them. The CDR3 extends over 14 amino acids. The germline V gene encodes CDR1 SGHVS and CDR2 FNYEAQ. The protocol was immunoSEQ multiplex PCR, while the TCRdb copy is restricted to in-frame clones and leaves out a portion. Here the sample spans around 30,000 clones, 65% to 85% being singletons. Treatment in this sample: preoperative locoregional IRX-2 cytokine immunotherapy. V and J are TRBV7-6 and TRBJ1-1; the D gene is possibly TRBD1 (6 bases). Source: lymph node tissue, taken before IRX-2 immunotherapy. The clonotype comes from a human donor with breast cancer. The CDR3 loop is CASSLEAGGSEAFF. In nucleotides, the CDR3 is TGTGCCAGCAGCTTAGAGGCGGGGGGCTCGGAAGCTTTCTTT.